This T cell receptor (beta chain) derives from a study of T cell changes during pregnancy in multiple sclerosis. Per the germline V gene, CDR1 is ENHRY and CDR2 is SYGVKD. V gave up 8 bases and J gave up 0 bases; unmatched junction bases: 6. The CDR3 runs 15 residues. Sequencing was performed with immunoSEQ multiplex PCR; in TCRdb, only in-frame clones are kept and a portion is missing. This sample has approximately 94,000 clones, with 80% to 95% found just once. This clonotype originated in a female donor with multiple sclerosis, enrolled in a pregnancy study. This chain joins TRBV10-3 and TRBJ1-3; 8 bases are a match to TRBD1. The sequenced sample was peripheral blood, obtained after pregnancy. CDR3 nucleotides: TGTGCCATCGGGGGGACAGGCGTCTCTGGAAACACCATATATTTT. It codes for CAIGGTGVSGNTIYF.